These 8 T cell receptor beta chains were sequenced from one sample in a study of persistence of HIV-infected CD4 T cells. The libraries were made with immunoSEQ version 4 in survey mode. TCRdb's copy holds only in-frame clones and misses some; the assay was immunoSEQ multiplex PCR. The profile shows some 37,000 clones, roughly 80% of them singletons. The stimulus was an HIV-1 Gag 15-mer peptide pool, roughly 1 ug/peptide/mL. CD40L-negative CD69-negative CD45RO-high memory CD4+ T cells were sorted as populations depleted of antigen-responding cells. What these receptors recognize is not known. This specimen consisted of cultured CD4+ T cells from PBMCs, obtained from a patient who received antiretroviral therapy. Source of these receptors: an adult with HIV. The donor label of this sample is uncertain.

V and J are TRBV15 and TRBJ1-1; D unresolved. Germline CDR1 LNHNV, CDR2 YYDKDF (reference sequence). Trimming left V 3 bases short and J 4 bases short, with 18 bases between. The CDR3 length is 16 residues. CDR3 in amino acids: CATSSGWSGTGTEAFF. The CDR3 region has the DNA TGTGCCACCAGCAGTGGGTGGTCCGGTACTGGCACTGAAGCTTTCTTT.

The chain couples TRBV2 to TRBJ1-6; D remains ambiguous. Germline CDR1 reads SNHLY; CDR2 reads FYNNEI. The CDR3 runs to 18 residues. Trimming left V 5 bases short and J 0 bases short, with 17 bases between. CDR3 nucleotide sequence: TGTGCCAGCAGTTACCTTCGGACGGTTAGCTCCTATAATTCACCCCTCCACTTT. Translating gives CASSYLRTVSSYNSPLHF.

This rearrangement joins TRBV30 to TRBJ2-4; TRBD2 agrees at 13 bases. CDR1 and CDR2 from the germline V gene are GTSNPN and SVGIG (reference sequence). V was clipped by 2 bases and J by 7 bases; unmatched bases: 8. The CDR3 sequence is 16 residues long. CDR3 sequence (DNA): TGTGCCTGGAGTTCACTAGCGGGGGGGCCGAGGAACATTCAGTACTTC. This translates into CAWSSLAGGPRNIQYF.

CDR3 DNA sequence: TGTGCCATCAGGGGGAATACCGACGAGCAGTACTTC. Translating it yields CAIRGNTDEQYF. This chain connects TRBV10-3 to TRBJ2-7; no reliable D call. This CDR3 has 12 amino acids. Deletions cut 6 bases from V and 5 bases from J, with 11 bases between. CDR1 and CDR2 (germline): ENHRY, SYGVKD.

This clone was counted once. The genes are TRBV7-9 and TRBJ1-3; maybe TRBD1 (6 bases). Germline values: CDR1 SEHNR, CDR2 FQNEAQ (reference sequence). V dropped 11 bases and J dropped 0 bases, with 17 bases sitting between them. The CDR3 totals 15 residues. The CDR3 nucleotides read TGTGCCGGAGTAAAGGGGGTCTCCTCTGGAAACACCATATATTTT. This encodes CAGVKGVSSGNTIYF.

The chain employs TRBV2 and TRBJ1-2; 8 nucleotides line up with TRBD1. The length of the CDR3 is 13 residues. Germline V gene sequence: CDR1 SNHLY, CDR2 FYNNEI. The ends lost 6 bases at V and 6 bases at J; junction bases unmatched: 6. The CDR3 nucleotides are TGTGCCAGCAGGCCGGACAGGGACAATGGCTACACCTTC. Translating gives CASRPDRDNGYTF.

The J gene is TRBJ1-6, the V gene TRBV9; tentatively, D is TRBD1 (5 bases). Trimming removed 4 bases from V and 10 bases from J, with 12 bases in between. The CDR3 contains 13 residues. CDR1 and CDR2 (germline): SGDLS, YYNGEE. CDR3 region: CASSTRESSPLHF. The CDR3 DNA follows: TGTGCCAGCAGCACCAGGGAAAGCTCACCCCTCCACTTT. The whole variable domain, remainder taken from reference TRBV9 and TRBJ1-6, is DSGVTQTPKHLITATGQRVTLRCSPRSGDLSVYWYQQSLDQGLQFLIQYYNGEERAKGNILERFSAQQFPDLHSELNLSSLELGDSALYFCASSTRESSPLHFGNGTRLTVT.

This clone has a handful of counts. The genes are TRBV28 and TRBJ1-5; no definite D call. This CDR3 spans 16 amino acids. V shed 5 bases and J shed 6 bases, with 20 bases lying between them. Germline CDR1 and CDR2: MDHEN and SYDVKM. The CDR3 loop is CASSTPWTGLGQPQHF. CDR3 bases: TGTGCCAGCAGTACCCCCTGGACCGGGTTAGGTCAGCCCCAGCATTTT.